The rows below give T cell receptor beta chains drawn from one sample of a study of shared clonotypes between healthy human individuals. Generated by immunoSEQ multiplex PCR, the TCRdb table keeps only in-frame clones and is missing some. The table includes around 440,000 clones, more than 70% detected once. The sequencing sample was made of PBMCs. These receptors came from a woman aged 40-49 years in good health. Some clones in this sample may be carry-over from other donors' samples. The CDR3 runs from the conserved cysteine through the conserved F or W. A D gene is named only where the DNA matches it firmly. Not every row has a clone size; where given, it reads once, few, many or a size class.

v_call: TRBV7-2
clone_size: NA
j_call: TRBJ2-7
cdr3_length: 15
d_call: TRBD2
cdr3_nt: TGTGCCAGCAGCTTAAGGACGGGAGGTCGGGGCGAGCAGTACTTC
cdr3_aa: CASSLRTGGRGEQYF

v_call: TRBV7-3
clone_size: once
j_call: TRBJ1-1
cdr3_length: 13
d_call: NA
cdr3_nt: TGTGCCAGCAGCTTACAACGGGACGGTGAAGCTTTCTTT
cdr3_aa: CASSLQRDGEAFF

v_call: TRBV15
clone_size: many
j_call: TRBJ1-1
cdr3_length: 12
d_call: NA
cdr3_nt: TGTGCCACCAGCCTCGCCGCCACTGAAGCTTTCTTT
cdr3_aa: CATSLAATEAFF

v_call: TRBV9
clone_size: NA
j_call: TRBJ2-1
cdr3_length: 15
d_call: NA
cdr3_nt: TGTGCCAGCAGCGTAACTGCAGGCTCCTACAATGAGCAGTTCTTC
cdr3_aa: CASSVTAGSYNEQFF

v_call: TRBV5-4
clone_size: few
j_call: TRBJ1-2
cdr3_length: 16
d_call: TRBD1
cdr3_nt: TGTGCCAGCAGCGATTTGGGACAGGGATTGAACTATGGCTACACCTTC
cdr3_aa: CASSDLGQGLNYGYTF

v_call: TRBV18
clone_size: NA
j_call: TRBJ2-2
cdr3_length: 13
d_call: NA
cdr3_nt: TGTGCCAGCTCGCGAGAAAACACCGGGGAGCCGTTTTTT
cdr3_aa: CASSRENTGEPFF

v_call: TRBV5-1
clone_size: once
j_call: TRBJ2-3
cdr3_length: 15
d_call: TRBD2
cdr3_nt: TGCGCCAGCAGCTTGGACCCGGGACTAGCGGGAGGGCCGTCATTT
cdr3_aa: CASSLDPGLAGGPSF

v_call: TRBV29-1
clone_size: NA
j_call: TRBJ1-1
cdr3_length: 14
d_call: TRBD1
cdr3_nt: TGCAGTTCGGAGAGGACAGGGTTTATCACTGAAGCTTTCTTT
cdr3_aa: CSSERTGFITEAFF

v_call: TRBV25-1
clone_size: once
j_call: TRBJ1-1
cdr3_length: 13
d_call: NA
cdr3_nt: TGTGCCAGCAGTGAGAGGGCACGGGGGGAAGCTTTCTTT
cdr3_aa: CASSERARGEAFF

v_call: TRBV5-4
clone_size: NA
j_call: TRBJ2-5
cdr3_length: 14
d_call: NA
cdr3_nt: TGTGCCAGCAGCCCGAGTGGTAGACGAGAGACCCAGTACTTC
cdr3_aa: CASSPSGRRETQYF

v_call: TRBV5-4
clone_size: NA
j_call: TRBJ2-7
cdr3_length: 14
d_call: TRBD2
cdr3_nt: TGTGCCAGCAGCTTGGGGGCGGGAGCCTACGAGCAGTACTTC
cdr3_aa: CASSLGAGAYEQYF

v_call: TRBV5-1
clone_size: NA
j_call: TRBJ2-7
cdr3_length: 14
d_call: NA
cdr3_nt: TGCGCCAGCAGCTCCGTCAGCGGCTCCTACGAGCAGTACTTC
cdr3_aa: CASSSVSGSYEQYF

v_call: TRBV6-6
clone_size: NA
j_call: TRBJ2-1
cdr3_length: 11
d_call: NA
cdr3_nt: TGTGCCAGCCGGACGGTGGCTGAGCAGTTCTTC
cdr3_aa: CASRTVAEQFF

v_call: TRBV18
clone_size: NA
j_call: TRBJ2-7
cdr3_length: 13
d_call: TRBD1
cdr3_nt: TGTGCCAGTACGACAGGGCCGACCTACGAGCAGTACTTC
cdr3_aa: CASTTGPTYEQYF

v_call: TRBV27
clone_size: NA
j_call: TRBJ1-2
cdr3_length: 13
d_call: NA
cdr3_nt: TGTGCCAGCAGTTCTACTAGGGTTAGTGGCTACACCTTC
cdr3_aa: CASSSTRVSGYTF

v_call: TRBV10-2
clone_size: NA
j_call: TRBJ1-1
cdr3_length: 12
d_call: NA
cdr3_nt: TGCGCCAGCAGTGAAAGGGAGACTGAAGCTTTCTTT
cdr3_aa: CASSERETEAFF

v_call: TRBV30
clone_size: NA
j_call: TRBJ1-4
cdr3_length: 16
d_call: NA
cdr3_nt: TGTGCCTGGAGTGTATCCCGTGTCAGGATTAATGAAAAACTGTTTTTT
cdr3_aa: CAWSVSRVRINEKLFF

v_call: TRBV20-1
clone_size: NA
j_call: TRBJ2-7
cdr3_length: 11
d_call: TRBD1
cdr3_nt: TGCAGACCTGGGACAGGCTACGAGCAGTACTTC
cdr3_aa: CRPGTGYEQYF

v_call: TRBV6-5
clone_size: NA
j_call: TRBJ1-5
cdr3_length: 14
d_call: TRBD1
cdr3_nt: TGTGCCAGCAGTGCCGGACAGGGCACTCAGCCCCAGCATTTT
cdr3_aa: CASSAGQGTQPQHF

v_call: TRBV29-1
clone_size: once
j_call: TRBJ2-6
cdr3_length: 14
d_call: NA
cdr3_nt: TGCAGCGTTTCAGGGGATGCCGGGGCCAACGTCCTGACTTTC
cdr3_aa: CSVSGDAGANVLTF

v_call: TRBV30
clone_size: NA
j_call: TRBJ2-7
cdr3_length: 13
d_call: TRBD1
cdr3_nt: TGTGCCTGGAGAGTACCCGGGACAGGCGAGCAGTACTTC
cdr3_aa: CAWRVPGTGEQYF

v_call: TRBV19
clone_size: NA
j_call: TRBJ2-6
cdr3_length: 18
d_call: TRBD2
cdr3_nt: TGTGCCAGTAGTCCGAGACTAGCGGGCCGCTCTGGGGCCAACGTCCTGACTTTC
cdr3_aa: CASSPRLAGRSGANVLTF

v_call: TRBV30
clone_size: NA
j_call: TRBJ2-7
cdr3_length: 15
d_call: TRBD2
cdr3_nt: TGTGCCTGGACCCCTCTAGCGGGAGGCCGTTACGAGCAGTACTTC
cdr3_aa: CAWTPLAGGRYEQYF

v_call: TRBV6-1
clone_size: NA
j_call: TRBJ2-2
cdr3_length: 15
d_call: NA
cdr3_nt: TGTGCCAGCAGTGAAGCCTCGATGAACACCGGGGAGCTGTTTTTT
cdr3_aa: CASSEASMNTGELFF

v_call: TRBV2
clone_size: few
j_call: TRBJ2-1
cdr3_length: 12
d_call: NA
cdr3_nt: TGTGCCAGCAGTGTAGCACACGTTGAGCAGTTCTTC
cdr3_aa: CASSVAHVEQFF

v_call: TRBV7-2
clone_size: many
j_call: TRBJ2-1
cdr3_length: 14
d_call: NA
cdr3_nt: TGTGCCAGCTCCAGGGGCGGGGGCCCCCAGGAGCAGTTCTTC
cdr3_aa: CASSRGGGPQEQFF

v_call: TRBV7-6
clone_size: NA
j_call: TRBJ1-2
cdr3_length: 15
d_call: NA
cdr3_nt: TGTGCCAGCAGCTTAATGGGCAGGTCCGGCTATGGCTACACCTTC
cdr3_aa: CASSLMGRSGYGYTF

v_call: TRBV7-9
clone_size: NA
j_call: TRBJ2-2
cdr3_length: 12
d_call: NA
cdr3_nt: TGTGCCAGCAATCCGAACACCGGGGAGCTGTTTTTT
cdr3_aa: CASNPNTGELFF

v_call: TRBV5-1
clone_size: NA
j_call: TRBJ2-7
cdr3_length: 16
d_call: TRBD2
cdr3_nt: TGCGCCAGCAGCCTGTTGACTAGCGGGACCTCCTACGAGCAGTACTTC
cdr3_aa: CASSLLTSGTSYEQYF

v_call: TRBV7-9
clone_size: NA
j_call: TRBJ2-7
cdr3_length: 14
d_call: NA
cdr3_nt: TGCGCCAGCAGCCAAGGGGGAGAGGGACACGAGCAGTACTTC
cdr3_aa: CASSQGGEGHEQYF

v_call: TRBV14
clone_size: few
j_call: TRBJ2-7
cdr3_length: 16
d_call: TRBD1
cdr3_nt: TGTGCCAGCAGCCAAGAGGGACAGGGGAGCTCCTACGAGCAGTACTTC
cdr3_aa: CASSQEGQGSSYEQYF

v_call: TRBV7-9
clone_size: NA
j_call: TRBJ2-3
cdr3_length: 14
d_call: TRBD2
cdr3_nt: TGTGCCAGCAGCCCTGGGACTAACACAGATACGCAGTATTTT
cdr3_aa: CASSPGTNTDTQYF

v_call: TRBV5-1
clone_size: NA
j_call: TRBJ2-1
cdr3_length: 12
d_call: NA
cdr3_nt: TGCGCCAGCAGCTTCGGATACAATGAGCAGTTCTTC
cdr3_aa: CASSFGYNEQFF

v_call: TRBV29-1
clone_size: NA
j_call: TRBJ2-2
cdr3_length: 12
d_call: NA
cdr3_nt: TGCAGCGTTGAGTCAGGGGCCGGGGAGCTGTTTTTT
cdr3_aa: CSVESGAGELFF

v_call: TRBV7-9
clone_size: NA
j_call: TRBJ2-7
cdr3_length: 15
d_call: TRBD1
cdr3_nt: TGTGCCAGCAGCTTTGGACAGGGGGTGATGTACGAGCAGTACTTC
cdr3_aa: CASSFGQGVMYEQYF

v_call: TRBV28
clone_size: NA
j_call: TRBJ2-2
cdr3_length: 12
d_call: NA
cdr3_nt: TGTGCCAGCAGGATGTTGACCGGGGAGCTGTTTTTT
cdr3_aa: CASRMLTGELFF

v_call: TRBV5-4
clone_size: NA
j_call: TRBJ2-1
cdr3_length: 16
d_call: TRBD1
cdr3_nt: TGTGCCAGCAGCGACAGGGACAGGGGGGCCTACAATGAGCAGTTCTTC
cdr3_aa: CASSDRDRGAYNEQFF

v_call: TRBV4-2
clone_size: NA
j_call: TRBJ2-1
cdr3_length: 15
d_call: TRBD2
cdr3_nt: TGTGCCAGCAGCTCTGGACTAGCGCCGTACAATGAGCAGTTCTTC
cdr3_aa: CASSSGLAPYNEQFF

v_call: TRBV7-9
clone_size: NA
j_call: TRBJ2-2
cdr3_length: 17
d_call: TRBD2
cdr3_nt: TGTGCCAGCAGCTCCCGTAGCGGGAAAGATGTCACCGGGGAGCTGTTTTTT
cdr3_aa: CASSSRSGKDVTGELFF

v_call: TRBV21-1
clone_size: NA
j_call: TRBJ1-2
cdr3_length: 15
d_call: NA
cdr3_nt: TGTGCCAGCAGCACCGAGGGAACAGAGATATATGGCTACACCTTC
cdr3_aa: CASSTEGTEIYGYTF

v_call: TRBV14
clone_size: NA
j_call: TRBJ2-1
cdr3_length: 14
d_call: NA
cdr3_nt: TGTGCCAGCAGCCAAGTGCAGGAATACAATGAGCAGTTCTTC
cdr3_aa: CASSQVQEYNEQFF

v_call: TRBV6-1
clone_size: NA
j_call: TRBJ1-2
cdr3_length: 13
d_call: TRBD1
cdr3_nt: TGTGCCAGCAGTCCCCAGGGGGCCTCGGGCTACACCTTC
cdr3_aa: CASSPQGASGYTF

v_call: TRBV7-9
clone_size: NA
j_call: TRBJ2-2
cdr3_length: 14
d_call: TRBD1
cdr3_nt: TGTGCCAGCAGCCAGGGGGAGAACACCGGGGAGCTGTTTTTT
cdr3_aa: CASSQGENTGELFF

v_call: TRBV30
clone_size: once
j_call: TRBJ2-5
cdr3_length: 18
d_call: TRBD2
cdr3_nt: TGTGCCTGGGCGGACCTCCGGATCTCTAGCGGGAGGCCGGAGACCCAGTACTTC
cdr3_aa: CAWADLRISSGRPETQYF

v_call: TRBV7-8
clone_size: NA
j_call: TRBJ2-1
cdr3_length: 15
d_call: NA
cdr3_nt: TGTGCCAGCAGCTCCCGGGACAATTCCTACAATGAGCAGTTCTTC
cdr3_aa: CASSSRDNSYNEQFF

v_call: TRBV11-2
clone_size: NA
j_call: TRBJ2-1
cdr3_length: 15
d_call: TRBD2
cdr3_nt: TGTGCCAGCAGACGCCTAGCGGGAGGTTACAATGAGCAGTTCTTC
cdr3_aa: CASRRLAGGYNEQFF

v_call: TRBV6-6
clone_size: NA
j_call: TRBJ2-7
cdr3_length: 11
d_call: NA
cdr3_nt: TGTGCCAGCAGTCTGGTCTACGAGCAGTACTTC
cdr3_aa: CASSLVYEQYF

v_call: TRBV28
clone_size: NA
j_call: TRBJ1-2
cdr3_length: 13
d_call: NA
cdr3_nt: TGTGCCAGCAGTTTATTGCAGGGGAATGGCTACACCTTC
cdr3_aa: CASSLLQGNGYTF

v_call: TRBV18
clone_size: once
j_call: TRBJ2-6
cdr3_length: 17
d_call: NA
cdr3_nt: TGTGCCAGCTCACCAAGGAGCGGAGAGGGAGGGGCCAACGTCCTGACTTTC
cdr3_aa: CASSPRSGEGGANVLTF

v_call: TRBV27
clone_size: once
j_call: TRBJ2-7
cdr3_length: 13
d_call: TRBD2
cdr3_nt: TGTGCCACCGGACTAGCGGGAGGGTACGAGCAGTACTTC
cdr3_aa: CATGLAGGYEQYF

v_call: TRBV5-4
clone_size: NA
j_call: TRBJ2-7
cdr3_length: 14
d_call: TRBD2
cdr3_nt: TGTGCCGGCAGCCGCGGGACTAGCGGTTGCGAGCAGTACTTC
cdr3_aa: CAGSRGTSGCEQYF

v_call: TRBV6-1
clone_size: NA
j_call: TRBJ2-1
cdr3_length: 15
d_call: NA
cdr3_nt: TGTGCCAGCAGTGAAGCGGCCGGGCTGAACAATGAGCAGTTCTTC
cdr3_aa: CASSEAAGLNNEQFF

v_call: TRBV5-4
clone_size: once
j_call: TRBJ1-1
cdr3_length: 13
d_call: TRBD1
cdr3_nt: TGTGCCAGCAGCTGGACAGGGGGGACTGAAGCTTTCTTT
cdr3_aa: CASSWTGGTEAFF

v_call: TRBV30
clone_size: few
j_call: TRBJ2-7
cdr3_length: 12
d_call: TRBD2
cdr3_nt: TGTGCCTGGAGTCCGGCGGGAGCCGAGCAGTACTTC
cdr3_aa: CAWSPAGAEQYF

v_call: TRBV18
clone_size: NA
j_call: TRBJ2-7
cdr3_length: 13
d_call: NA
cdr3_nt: TGTGCCAGCTCGAATTTCCAGGGAAACGAGCAGTACTTC
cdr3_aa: CASSNFQGNEQYF